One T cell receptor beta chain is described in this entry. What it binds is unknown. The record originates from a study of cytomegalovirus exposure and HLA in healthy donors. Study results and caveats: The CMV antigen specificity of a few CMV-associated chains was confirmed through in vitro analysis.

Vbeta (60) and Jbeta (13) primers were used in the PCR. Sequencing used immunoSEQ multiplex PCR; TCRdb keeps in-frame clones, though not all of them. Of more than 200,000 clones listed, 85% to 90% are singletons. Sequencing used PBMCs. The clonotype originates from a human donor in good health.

This CDR3 reads CASSFRTDIGTEAFF. CDR3 DNA sequence: TGTGCCAGCAGTTTCCGGACAGACATTGGGACTGAAGCTTTCTTT. The gene calls are TRBV27 and TRBJ1-1; a possible D gene is TRBD1 (6 bases). V was clipped by 3 bases and J by 5 bases, with 16 bases between them. Per the germline V gene, CDR1 is MNHEY and CDR2 is SMNVEV (reference sequence). The CDR3 has 15 residues.